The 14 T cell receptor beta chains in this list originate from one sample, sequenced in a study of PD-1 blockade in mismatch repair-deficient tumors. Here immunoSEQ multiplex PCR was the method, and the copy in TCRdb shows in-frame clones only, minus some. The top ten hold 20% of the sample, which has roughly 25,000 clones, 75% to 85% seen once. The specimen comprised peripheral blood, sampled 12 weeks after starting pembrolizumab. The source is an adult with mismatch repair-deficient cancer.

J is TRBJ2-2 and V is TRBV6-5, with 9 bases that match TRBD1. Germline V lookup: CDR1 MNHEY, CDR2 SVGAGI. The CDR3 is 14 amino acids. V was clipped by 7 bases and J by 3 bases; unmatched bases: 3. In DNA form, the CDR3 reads TGTGCCAGCAAGAGACAGGGGGACACCGGGGAGCTGTTTTTT. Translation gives CASKRQGDTGELFF.

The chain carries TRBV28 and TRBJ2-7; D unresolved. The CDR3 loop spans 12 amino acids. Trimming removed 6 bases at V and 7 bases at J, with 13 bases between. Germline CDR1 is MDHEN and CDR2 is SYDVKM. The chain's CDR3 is CASSPFVGEQYF. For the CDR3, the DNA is TGTGCCAGCAGCCCTTTTGTTGGGGAGCAGTACTTC. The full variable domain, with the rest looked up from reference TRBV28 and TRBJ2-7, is DVKVTQSSRYLVKRTGEKVFLECVQDMDHENMFWYRQDPGLGLRLIYFSYDVKMKEKGDIPEGYSVSREKKERFSLILESASTNQTSMYLCASSPFVGEQYFGPGTRLTVT.

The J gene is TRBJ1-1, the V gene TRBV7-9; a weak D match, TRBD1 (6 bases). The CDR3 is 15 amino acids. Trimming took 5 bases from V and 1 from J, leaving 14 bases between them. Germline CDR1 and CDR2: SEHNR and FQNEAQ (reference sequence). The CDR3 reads CASSPPGGGNTEAFF. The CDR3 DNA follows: TGTGCCAGCAGCCCCCCGGGAGGGGGGAACACTGAAGCTTTCTTT.

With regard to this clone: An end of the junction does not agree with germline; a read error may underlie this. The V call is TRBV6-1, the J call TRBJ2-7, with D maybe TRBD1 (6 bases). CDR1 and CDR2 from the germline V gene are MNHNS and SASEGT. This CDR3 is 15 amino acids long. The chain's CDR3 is CASTEAGVPQREQYF. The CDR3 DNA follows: TGTGCCAGCACTGAAGCAGGGGTCCCTCAAAGGGAGCAGTACTTC.

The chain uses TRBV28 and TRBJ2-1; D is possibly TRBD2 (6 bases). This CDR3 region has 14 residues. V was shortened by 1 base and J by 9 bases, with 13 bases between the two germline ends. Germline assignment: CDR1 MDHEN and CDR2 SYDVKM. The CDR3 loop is CASSLSTGAPEQFF. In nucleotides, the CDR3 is TGTGCCAGCAGTTTATCAACGGGAGCCCCTGAGCAGTTCTTC.

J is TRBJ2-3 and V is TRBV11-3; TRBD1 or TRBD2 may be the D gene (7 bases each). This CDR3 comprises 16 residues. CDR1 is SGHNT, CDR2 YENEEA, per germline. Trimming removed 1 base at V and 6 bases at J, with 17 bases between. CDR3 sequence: CASSLGAGDRDDTQYF. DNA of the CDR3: TGTGCCAGCAGCTTAGGGGCGGGAGACAGGGACGATACGCAGTATTTT.

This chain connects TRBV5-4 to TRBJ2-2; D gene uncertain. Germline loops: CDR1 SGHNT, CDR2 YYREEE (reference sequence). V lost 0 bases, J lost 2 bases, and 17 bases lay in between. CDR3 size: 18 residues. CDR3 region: CASSLVVLGTSNTGELFF. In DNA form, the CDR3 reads TGTGCCAGCAGCTTGGTTGTCCTGGGCACCTCTAACACCGGGGAGCTGTTTTTT.

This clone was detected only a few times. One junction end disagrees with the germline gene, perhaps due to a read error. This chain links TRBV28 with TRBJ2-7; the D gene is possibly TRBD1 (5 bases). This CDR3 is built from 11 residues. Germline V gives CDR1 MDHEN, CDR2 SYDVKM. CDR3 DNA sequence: TGTGCCTGCAGGGTTCCCTACGAGCAGTACTTC. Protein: CACRVPYEQYF. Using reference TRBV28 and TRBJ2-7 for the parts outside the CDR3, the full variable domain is DVKVTQSSRYLVKRTGEKVFLECVQDMDHENMFWYRQDPGLGLRLIYFSYDVKMKEKGDIPEGYSVSREKKERFSLILESASTNQTSMYLCACRVPYEQYFGPGTRLTVT.

Written as DNA, the CDR3 is TGTGCCAGCAGCAAATCCCCTACCCTTACCTTATACAATGAGCAGTTCTTC. It codes for CASSKSPTLTLYNEQFF. The chain combines TRBV21-1 with TRBJ2-1; the table's D call of TRBD2 was not tested on the DNA. TRBV21-1 is a known pseudogene. The CDR3 extends over 17 amino acids.

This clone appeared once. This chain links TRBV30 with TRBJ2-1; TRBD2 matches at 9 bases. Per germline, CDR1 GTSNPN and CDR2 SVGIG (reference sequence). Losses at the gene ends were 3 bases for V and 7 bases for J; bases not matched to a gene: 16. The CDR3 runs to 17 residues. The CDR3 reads CAWSLSGLAMRRNEQFF. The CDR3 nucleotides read TGTGCCTGGAGCCTCTCCGGACTAGCGATGAGGAGGAATGAGCAGTTCTTC.

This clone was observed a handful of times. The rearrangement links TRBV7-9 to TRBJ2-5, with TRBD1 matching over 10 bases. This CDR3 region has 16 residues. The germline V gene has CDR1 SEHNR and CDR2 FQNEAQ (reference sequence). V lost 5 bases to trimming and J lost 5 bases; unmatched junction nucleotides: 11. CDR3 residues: CASSPSGQGVKETQYF. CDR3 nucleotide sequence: TGTGCCAGCAGCCCTAGTGGACAGGGGGTGAAGGAGACCCAGTACTTC.

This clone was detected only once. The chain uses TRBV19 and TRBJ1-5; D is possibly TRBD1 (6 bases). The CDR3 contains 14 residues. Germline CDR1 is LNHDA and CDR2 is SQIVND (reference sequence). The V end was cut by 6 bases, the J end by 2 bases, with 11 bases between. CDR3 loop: CASRRSGGNQPQHF. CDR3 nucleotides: TGTGCCAGTAGACGGTCAGGGGGCAATCAGCCCCAGCATTTT.

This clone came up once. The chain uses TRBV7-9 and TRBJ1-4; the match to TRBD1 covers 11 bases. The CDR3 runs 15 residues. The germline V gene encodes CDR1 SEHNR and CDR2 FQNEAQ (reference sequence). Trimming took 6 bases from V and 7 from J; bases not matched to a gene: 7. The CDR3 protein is CASSTRGQGGEKLFF. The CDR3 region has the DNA TGTGCCAGCAGTACGAGGGGACAGGGGGGTGAAAAACTGTTTTTT.

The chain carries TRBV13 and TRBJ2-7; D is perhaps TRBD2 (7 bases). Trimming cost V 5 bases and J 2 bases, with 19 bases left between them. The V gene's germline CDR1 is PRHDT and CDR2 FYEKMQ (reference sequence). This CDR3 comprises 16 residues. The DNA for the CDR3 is TGTGCCAGCAGCCTATCCTCGTGGGAGGGGGCCTACGAGCAGTACTTC. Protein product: CASSLSSWEGAYEQYF.